This TCR beta chain was captured by sequencing in a study of response to subunit inactivated influenza vaccine. The CDR3 consists of 13 residues. Trimming removed 6 bases at V and 5 bases at J, with 10 bases between. Germline V lookup: CDR1 LNHDA, CDR2 SQIVND (reference sequence). For this clonotype: Its antigen is as yet unknown.

General study results and limits: Authors suggested each seasonal influenza vaccination recruits few new T cells.

Each CDR3 protein gets one entry after TCRdb re-called the RT-PCR reads with MiXCR. Of around 710,000 distinct CDR3 sequences detected, about 15% appear once; the ten largest clones hold around 7%. The rearrangement links TRBV19 to TRBJ2-2; a weak D match, TRBD2 (6 bases). The TCR was taken from a man aged 50-60 years who received an inactivated influenza vaccine. The specimen comprised PBMCs from blood, sampled approximately 15 days before vaccination. The CDR3 sequence: CASSGSITGELFF. Here the CDR3 DNA reads TGTGCCAGTAGCGGGAGCATAACCGGGGAGCTGTTTTTT.